This entry lists 30 T cell receptor beta chains sequenced from one sample in a study of shared clonotypes between healthy human individuals. Naive CD8 isolation took CD45RO-negative cells positively selected for CCR7 and excluded terminally differentiated effector memory CD45RA+ cells. Assay used: immunoSEQ multiplex PCR; TCRdb lists only in-frame clones, some missing. In the table there are roughly 2,000,000 clones, about 95% of which are singletons. Sequencing was done on a sample of naive CD8+ T cells sorted from blood. The receptors stem from a man younger than 30 in good health.

This chain uses TRBV10-3 with TRBJ2-7, with 9 bases aligning to TRBD1. Per the germline V gene, CDR1 is ENHRY and CDR2 is SYGVKD. This CDR3 spans 18 amino acids. Unmatched junction bases numbered 25, after V lost 11 bases and J lost 5 bases. The CDR3 reads CAAPLRDREHSKGNEQYF. In DNA form, the CDR3 reads TGTGCCGCCCCCCTGAGGGACAGGGAACATAGTAAGGGCAACGAGCAGTACTTC.

J is TRBJ2-5 and V is TRBV7-9; 7 positions agree with TRBD1. The CDR3 runs 15 residues. The V and J ends lost 1 base and 5 bases, in that order; junction bases with no gene match: 7. From germline, CDR1 is SEHNR and CDR2 FQNEAQ (reference sequence). This CDR3 reads CASSLERGLHETQYF. Written as DNA, the CDR3 is TGTGCCAGCAGCTTAGAAAGGGGGCTTCACGAGACCCAGTACTTC.

J is TRBJ1-2 and V is TRBV4-3; weak D call: TRBD1 (5 bases). Germline assignment: CDR1 LGHNA and CDR2 YSLEER. The CDR3 length is 15 residues. V shed 0 bases and J shed 2 bases, with 10 bases lying between them. The CDR3 coding sequence is TGCGCCAGCAGCCAAGATCGGGGGGTCAACTATGGCTACACCTTC. Its translation is CASSQDRGVNYGYTF.

This chain connects TRBV7-9 to TRBJ2-2; the D gene is possibly TRBD2 (5 bases). The CDR3 consists of 14 residues. Germline V gene data show CDR1 as SEHNR and CDR2 as FQNEAQ (reference sequence). Deletions cut 5 bases from V and 5 bases from J, with 12 bases between. DNA of the CDR3: TGTGCCAGCAGCGAAAACCCGGGGACCGGGGAGCTGTTTTTT. This sequence encodes CASSENPGTGELFF.

The count of this clone is one. The chain combines TRBV5-6 with TRBJ2-7, with D hard to call. The CDR3 has 13 residues. Germline V gene sequence: CDR1 SGHDT, CDR2 YYEEEE. V was cut by 0 bases and J by 0 bases, with 4 bases left in between. The CDR3: CASSLDVSYEQYF. For the CDR3, the DNA is TGTGCCAGCAGCTTGGACGTCTCCTACGAGCAGTACTTC.

The CDR3 bases are TGCGCCAGCAGCTTGGCGACAGGAGAGGATCAGCCCCAGCATTTT. Protein sequence: CASSLATGEDQPQHF. The gene calls are TRBV5-1 and TRBJ1-5; D is perhaps TRBD1 (6 bases). The CDR3 runs to 15 residues. Trimming pared 0 bases from V and 5 bases from J, leaving 12 bases between. Germline V CDR1 and CDR2: SGHRS, YFSETQ.

Regarding this clone: The same CDR3 arises from other DNA sequences in this sample as well. The V call is TRBV2, the J call TRBJ1-1; tentative D call: TRBD1 (5 bases). The CDR3 is 13 residues long. Germline loops: CDR1 SNHLY, CDR2 FYNNEI. V was pared by 8 bases and J by 0 bases, with 10 bases between. This CDR3 reads CASGGTVNTEAFF. The CDR3 DNA follows: TGTGCCAGCGGGGGGACTGTGAACACTGAAGCTTTCTTT.

Notes on this clone: The identical CDR3 is also encoded by other nucleotide sequences in the sample. The CDR3 DNA follows: TGTGCCAGCAGTTACGCAATCGGGGGGACTGAAGCTTTCTTT. Its protein product is CASSYAIGGTEAFF. The chain combines TRBV6-5 with TRBJ1-1; tentative D call: TRBD1 (5 bases). From germline, CDR1 is MNHEY and CDR2 SVGAGI. The V and J ends lost 2 bases and 5 bases respectively, with 12 bases between them. The CDR3 covers 14 residues.

The chain combines TRBV2 with TRBJ2-3; D may be TRBD1 (5 bases). The CDR3 length is 17 residues. The V end lost 2 bases, the J end lost 1 base, and 16 bases lay between the germline ends. Germline V gene data show CDR1 as SNHLY and CDR2 as FYNNEI. The CDR3 sequence: CASSEFTVTEGTDTQYF. The CDR3 DNA reads as TGTGCCAGCAGTGAATTTACCGTGACAGAGGGCACAGATACGCAGTATTTT.

This clone appeared a single time. The CDR3 loop is CASSLGLAGMTGELFF. The CDR3 coding sequence is TGTGCCAGCAGCTTGGGACTAGCGGGAATGACCGGGGAGCTGTTTTTT. The chain couples TRBV5-6 to TRBJ2-2; TRBD2 matches 11 bases. Germline CDR1 SGHDT, CDR2 YYEEEE. The CDR3 runs to 16 residues. The V segment lost 0 bases and the J segment 5 bases; nucleotides outside the gene matches: 3.

This clone was observed once. This sequence joins TRBV6-1 and TRBJ1-4, with 7 bases aligning to TRBD1. Germline V gives CDR1 MNHNS, CDR2 SASEGT. The CDR3 consists of 14 residues. V lost 6 bases to trimming and J lost 7 bases; unmatched junction nucleotides: 8. The CDR3 DNA follows: TGTGCCAGCAGACACACAGGGGAAGTTGAAAAACTGTTTTTT. Residues: CASRHTGEVEKLFF.

The chain is built from TRBV25-1 and TRBJ2-2; 12 bases map to TRBD2. Germline trimming cut 9 bases from V and 2 bases from J; bases unmatched to any gene: 13. The V gene's germline CDR1 is MGHDK and CDR2 SYGVNS. The CDR3 spans 18 residues. DNA for the CDR3: TGTGCCAGGTTGACAGCTCCGGGACTAGCGGGTAACACCGGGGAGCTGTTTTTT. This gives the protein CARLTAPGLAGNTGELFF.

The chain is built from TRBV7-9 and TRBJ2-4; the match to TRBD1 covers 8 bases. This CDR3 has 14 amino acids. V shed 6 bases and J 5 bases; nucleotides not matched to a gene: 6. Germline V CDR1 and CDR2: SEHNR, FQNEAQ (reference sequence). This CDR3 reads CASSHTGGQNIQYF. DNA for the CDR3: TGTGCCAGCAGTCATACAGGGGGTCAAAACATTCAGTACTTC.

The chain has TRBV5-4 and TRBJ2-1; D gene unclear. Between the trimmed V and J ends, which lost 3 bases and 11 bases, there was a span of 21 bases. CDR3 length: 15 amino acids. CDR1 and CDR2 from the germline V gene are SGHNT and YYREEE (reference sequence). CDR3 in DNA: TGTGCCAGCAGCTCGGAAGACTCGACGTCTTCTAAGCAGTTCTTC. This sequence encodes CASSSEDSTSSKQFF.

A remark on this clone: In the same sample, other DNA sequences code for this CDR3. The chain is built from TRBV6-5 and TRBJ2-5; 13 positions agree with TRBD2. The V gene's germline CDR1 is MNHEY and CDR2 SVGAGI. The CDR3 loop spans 15 amino acids. V was clipped by 0 bases and J by 5 bases; unmatched bases: 0. CDR3 region: CASSYSGLAGETQYF. The CDR3 region has the DNA TGTGCCAGCAGTTACTCGGGACTAGCGGGGGAGACCCAGTACTTC.

The V gene is TRBV7-3, the J gene TRBJ2-3, with TRBD2 identical over 10 bases. The CDR3 is made up of 17 amino acids. In germline, CDR1 is SGHTA, CDR2 FQGTGA. The ends lost 4 bases at V and 5 bases at J; junction bases unmatched: 12. The CDR3, as DNA: TGTGCCAGCAGCTACCCACCAGCGGGGGGGGAGGGAGATACGCAGTATTTT. Translation gives CASSYPPAGGEGDTQYF.

This chain connects TRBV25-1 to TRBJ1-2; 9 positions match TRBD1. CDR3 length equals 17 residues. V trimming: 4 bases; J trimming: 3 bases; junction bases outside the gene matches: 12. Looked up from germline, CDR1 is MGHDK and CDR2 is SYGVNS. CDR3 sequence: CASSGQSYRDRDYGYTF. The DNA for the CDR3 is TGTGCCAGCAGTGGACAGAGTTACCGGGACAGGGACTATGGCTACACCTTC.

The V call is TRBV7-6, the J call TRBJ1-4, with 7 bases fitting TRBD1. Germline trimming cut 2 bases from V and 5 bases from J; bases unmatched to any gene: 8. The CDR3 runs 16 residues. The V gene's germline CDR1 is SGHVS and CDR2 FNYEAQ. Here the CDR3 DNA reads TGTGCCAGCAGCTTAAAGGGGGCAGGTATCAATGAAAAACTGTTTTTT. This gives the protein CASSLKGAGINEKLFF.

Concerning this clone: Compared with germline, one end of the junction differs, possibly owing to a read error. The rearrangement links TRBV6-1 to TRBJ2-7, with D perhaps TRBD1 or TRBD2 (5 bases each). In germline, CDR1 is MNHNS, CDR2 SASEGT. The CDR3 has 15 residues. The CDR3 here is CASSETGPSSSEQYF. The CDR3 DNA sequence: TGTGCCAGCAGTGAAACGGGGCCCTCCTCCTCCGAGCAGTACTTC.

The chain links TRBV19 to TRBJ1-2, with no clear D. Germline V gene lookup returns CDR1 LNHDA and CDR2 SQIVND (reference sequence). V lost 1 base and J lost 10, with 13 bases in between. CDR3 length: 13 amino acids. The CDR3 here is CASSIGGLSTYTF. CDR3 bases: TGTGCCAGTAGTATAGGCGGTCTCTCAACCTACACCTTC. The entire variable domain, with the rest obtained from reference TRBV19 and TRBJ1-2, is as follows: DGGITQSPKYLFRKEGQNVTLSCEQNLNHDAMYWYRQDPGQGLRLIYYSQIVNDFQKGDIAEGYSVSREKKESFPLTVTSAQKNPTAFYLCASSIGGLSTYTFGSGTRLTVV.

The chain uses TRBV27 and TRBJ2-5, with 9 bases fitting TRBD1. Germline V CDR1 and CDR2: MNHEY, SMNVEV (reference sequence). J lost 2 bases, V lost 6 bases, and 4 bases had no gene match. CDR3 length: 14 amino acids. The CDR3: CASRPGTGQETQYF. Here the CDR3 DNA reads TGTGCCAGCAGGCCGGGGACAGGGCAAGAGACCCAGTACTTC.

The J gene is TRBJ2-5, the V gene TRBV14; D gene unclear. The V gene's germline CDR1 is SGHDN and CDR2 FVKESK. CDR3 length: 15 residues. Trimming removed 1 base at V and 4 bases at J, with 13 bases between. This chain's CDR3 is CASSQGLVQGETQYF. CDR3 nucleotide sequence: TGTGCCAGCAGCCAAGGTCTAGTTCAAGGAGAGACCCAGTACTTC. The whole variable domain, filled in from reference TRBV14 and TRBJ2-5, reads EAGVTQFPSHSVIEKGQTVTLRCDPISGHDNLYWYRRVMGKEIKFLLHFVKESKQDESGMPNNRFLAERTGGTYSTLKVQPAELEDSGVYFCASSQGLVQGETQYFGPGTRLLVL.

V and J are TRBV6-1 and TRBJ2-7; 7 nucleotides align to TRBD2. This CDR3 comprises 15 residues. V was clipped by 2 bases and J by 6 bases; unmatched bases: 10. Germline V gene lookup returns CDR1 MNHNS and CDR2 SASEGT. The CDR3 nucleotides are TGTGCCAGCAGTGAACAGGCGGGAGTCCCCCTCGAGCAGTACTTC. Its translation: CASSEQAGVPLEQYF.

The chain employs TRBV7-6 and TRBJ2-7, with TRBD1 as a possible D gene (5 bases). The CDR3 extends over 16 amino acids. Germline V CDR1 and CDR2: SGHVS, FNYEAQ. V was cut by 2 bases and J by 3 bases, with 17 bases left in between. The CDR3 region has the DNA TGTGCCAGCAGCTTACCCCCCCCCGAAGGGGACTACGAGCAGTACTTC. Its protein product is CASSLPPPEGDYEQYF. The complete variable domain, with remaining parts taken from reference TRBV7-6 and TRBJ2-7, reads GAGVSQSPRYKVTKRGQDVALRCDPISGHVSLYWYRQALGQGPEFLTYFNYEAQQDKSGLPNDRFSAERPEGSISTLTIQRTEQRDSAMYRCASSLPPPEGDYEQYFGPGTRLTVT.

The chain joins TRBV6-5 to TRBJ1-2; D gene uncertain. V shed 4 bases and J shed 4 bases, with 13 bases lying between them. Germline CDR1 is MNHEY and CDR2 is SVGAGI. The CDR3 covers 14 residues. CDR3: CASSFVATSYGYTF. Written as DNA, the CDR3 is TGTGCCAGCAGTTTTGTGGCCACCAGCTATGGCTACACCTTC.

This chain connects TRBV19 to TRBJ2-1, with D unresolved. Germline CDR1 is LNHDA and CDR2 is SQIVND (reference sequence). V lost 5 bases to trimming and J lost 5 bases, with 10 bases between them. The CDR3 runs to 13 residues. CDR3 sequence: CASSPGPHNEQFF. The CDR3 DNA follows: TGTGCCAGTAGTCCAGGACCTCACAATGAGCAGTTCTTC.

On this clone itself: The sample has other DNA sequences that encode this CDR3 too. This chain joins TRBV5-1 and TRBJ1-1; D is ambiguous. Germline CDR1 SGHRS, CDR2 YFSETQ. This CDR3 spans 12 amino acids. Trimming shortened V by 5 bases and J by 1 base, and 6 bases separated the two germline ends. For the CDR3, the DNA is TGCGCCAGCAGTGCAGAGAACACTGAAGCTTTCTTT. As protein: CASSAENTEAFF.

Of note for this clone: Germline and junction disagree at one end, which may indicate a read error. The chain is built from TRBV14 and TRBJ2-7; the D is unclear. Per the germline V gene, CDR1 is SGHDN and CDR2 is FVKESK. The CDR3 is made up of 13 amino acids. The CDR3 is CASSQGPTYEQYF. The CDR3 nucleotides are TGTGCCAGCAGTCAAGGGCCAACGTACGAGCAGTACTTC.

The chain carries TRBV5-1 and TRBJ1-1; possible D gene TRBD1, 6 bases. Germline CDR1 reads SGHRS; CDR2 reads YFSETQ. Trimming cost V 1 base and J 0 bases, with 10 bases left between them. There are 15 residues in the CDR3. CDR3 region: CASSLRTDMNTEAFF. CDR3 nucleotide sequence: TGCGCCAGCAGCTTGAGGACAGACATGAACACTGAAGCTTTCTTT.

The chain has TRBV28 and TRBJ1-2, with 9 bases lining up with TRBD1. This CDR3 has 13 residues. The trim removed 9 bases at V and 3 bases at J, leaving 5 bases unmatched. Germline assignment: CDR1 MDHEN and CDR2 SYDVKM. For the CDR3, the DNA is TGTGCCAGTATCAGACAGGGGGACTATGGCTACACCTTC. Translation gives CASIRQGDYGYTF.